This TCR beta chain appears in the sequencing data of a study of T cell repertoires in cytomegalovirus infection. Losses at the gene ends were 1 base for V and 11 bases for J; bases not matched to a gene: 5. Germline CDR1 is SQVTM and CDR2 is ANQGSEA. There are 12 residues in the CDR3. TCRdb called the reads again in MiXCR, with one record for every CDR3 protein. Here the sample spans approximately 1,000,000 distinct CDR3 sequences, roughly 30% being singletons. This clonotype was observed a single time. Its specificity is unknown. The receptor was derived from a human donor in good health (CMV status not recorded). Some clones in this sample may be carry-over from other donors' samples. The input for sequencing was cultured CD8+ T cells from PBMCs, taken from culture after CMV antigen stimulation. The chain links TRBV29-1 to TRBJ1-1, with 9 positions matching TRBD1. Here the CDR3 DNA reads TGCAGCGTTGAAGGTGGACAGGGGTGGGCTTTCTTT. It codes for CSVEGGQGWAFF.